Each of the 13 T cell receptor beta chains below was sequenced from the same sample in a study of blood T cell repertoires in COVID-19. The method was immunoSEQ multiplex PCR; TCRdb's version includes in-frame clones alone and lacks a portion of them. Among about 250,000 clones listed, roughly 80% were seen once. The specimen sequenced was peripheral blood. These receptor sequences come from a man of 80 years or more with acute or convalescent COVID-19.

The chain joins TRBV6-2 or TRBV6-3 to TRBJ2-5; 7 nucleotides agree with TRBD1. The CDR3 length is 12 residues. Germline CDR1 reads MNHEY; CDR2 reads SVGEGT. V dropped 6 bases and J dropped 4; count of bases not matched to a gene: 2. The CDR3 here is CASSNRGETQYF. CDR3 bases: TGTGCCAGCAGCAACAGGGGAGAGACCCAGTACTTC.

This clone was found a few times. The chain has TRBV14 and TRBJ1-1, with 8 nucleotides matching TRBD1. The CDR3 sequence is 14 residues long. V trimming: 5 bases; J trimming: 1 base; junction bases outside the gene matches: 3. Germline V gives CDR1 SGHDN, CDR2 FVKESK. CDR3 in amino acids: CASSYGQGNTEAFF. In nucleotides, the CDR3 is TGTGCCAGCAGCTACGGACAGGGGAACACTGAAGCTTTCTTT.

This clone was observed a few times. V and J are TRBV6-5 and TRBJ1-6, with a possible D match to TRBD1 (5 bases). Germline CDR1 is MNHEY and CDR2 is SVGAGI. The V end was cut by 5 bases, the J end by 14 bases, with 22 bases between. The CDR3 is 15 residues long. The CDR3 DNA is TGTGCCAGCAGTACCTCGACAGTATCATCGAGGTCCCTCCACTTT. This translates into CASSTSTVSSRSLHF.

This rearrangement joins TRBV2 to TRBJ2-1; 8 bases map to TRBD1. The germline V gene encodes CDR1 SNHLY and CDR2 FYNNEI. The CDR3 sequence is 13 residues long. The CDR3 protein is CVKHKTGVNEQFF. CDR3 coding DNA: TGTGTCAAACATAAGACAGGGGTGAATGAGCAGTTCTTC.

The chain couples TRBV9 to TRBJ2-7, with 9 bases matching TRBD1. This CDR3 contains 14 residues. Germline V gene lookup returns CDR1 SGDLS and CDR2 YYNGEE. The V gene end was trimmed by 0 bases and the J gene end by 6 bases; junction bases not matched to a gene: 4. CDR3 coding DNA: TGTGCCAGCAGCGTAGAAGGACAGGGGATCGAGCAGTACTTC. Translation: CASSVEGQGIEQYF. The whole variable domain, filled in from reference TRBV9 and TRBJ2-7, reads DSGVTQTPKHLITATGQRVTLRCSPRSGDLSVYWYQQSLDQGLQFLIQYYNGEERAKGNILERFSAQQFPDLHSELNLSSLELGDSALYFCASSVEGQGIEQYFGPGTRLTVT.

This chain links TRBV30 with TRBJ1-4; D not certain. CDR3 length equals 11 residues. Germline lookup yields CDR1 GTSNPN and CDR2 SVGIG (reference sequence). Deletions cut 5 bases from V and 5 bases from J, with 6 bases between. The CDR3 here is CAWGRNEKLFF. The CDR3 DNA is TGTGCCTGGGGCAGGAATGAAAAACTGTTTTTT.

The rearrangement links TRBV6-5 to TRBJ2-7; 7 nucleotides line up with TRBD1. The CDR3 sequence is 15 residues long. Germline values: CDR1 MNHEY, CDR2 SVGAGI. With 4 bases clipped from V and 2 bases from J, the junction kept 8 bases outside the gene matches. CDR3 bases: TGTGCCAGCAGTTCTCCCGGGACAGCTACCTACGAGCAGTACTTC. It specifies CASSSPGTATYEQYF.

The chain uses TRBV6-6 and TRBJ2-2, with D perhaps matching TRBD1 (6 bases). The CDR3 sequence is 16 residues long. CDR1 is MNHNY, CDR2 SVGAGI, per germline (reference sequence). Between the trimmed V and J ends, which lost 6 bases and 6 bases, there was a span of 20 bases. The chain's CDR3 is CASRHTGSNGAGELFF. The DNA of the CDR3 is TGTGCCAGCAGGCATACAGGGTCAAACGGCGCCGGGGAGCTGTTTTTT.

The genes are TRBV18 and TRBJ2-1, with D perhaps matching TRBD2 (5 bases). V was clipped by 0 bases and J by 0 bases, with 15 bases between them. CDR3 length: 18 amino acids. CDR1 KGHSH and CDR2 LQKENI come from the germline V gene. CDR3 loop: CASSPPSAERSSYNEQFF. CDR3 DNA: TGTGCCAGCTCACCACCGTCGGCTGAGCGGAGCTCCTACAATGAGCAGTTCTTC.

The chain combines TRBV18 with TRBJ1-3; D is perhaps TRBD1 (5 bases). V lost 1 base and J lost 0, with 13 bases in between. The CDR3 is 17 amino acids. Germline V lookup: CDR1 KGHSH, CDR2 LQKENI. This CDR3 is CASSPQEGSFSGNTIYF. The CDR3 DNA is TGTGCCAGCTCACCACAGGAGGGGTCGTTCTCTGGAAACACCATATATTTT.

The rearrangement uses TRBV2 and TRBJ1-2; TRBD1 matches 7 bases. The germline V gene encodes CDR1 SNHLY and CDR2 FYNNEI. This CDR3 comprises 16 residues. Germline trimming cut 5 bases from V and 5 bases from J; bases unmatched to any gene: 14. CDR3 in amino acids: CASSPAGGTVQYGYTF. The DNA for the CDR3 is TGTGCCAGCAGTCCAGCGGGCGGGACAGTCCAATATGGCTACACCTTC.

The gene calls are TRBV25-1 and TRBJ2-5; no clear D gene. Trimming shortened V by 3 bases and J by 4 bases, and 12 bases separated the two germline ends. Germline lookup yields CDR1 MGHDK and CDR2 SYGVNS. The CDR3 has 14 amino acids. DNA for the CDR3: TGTGCCAGCAGTGACTCCCGGGTTCCAGAGACCCAGTACTTC. Its translation is CASSDSRVPETQYF.

This rearrangement joins TRBV28 to TRBJ2-1; perhaps TRBD1 as D (7 bases). Trimming took 3 bases from V and 7 from J, leaving 16 bases between them. This CDR3 has 15 amino acids. CDR1 and CDR2 (germline): MDHEN, SYDVKM. The CDR3 DNA is TGTGCCAGCAGTTTGGAGGGGGCGGGGTGGAATGAGCAGTTCTTC. Protein: CASSLEGAGWNEQFF.